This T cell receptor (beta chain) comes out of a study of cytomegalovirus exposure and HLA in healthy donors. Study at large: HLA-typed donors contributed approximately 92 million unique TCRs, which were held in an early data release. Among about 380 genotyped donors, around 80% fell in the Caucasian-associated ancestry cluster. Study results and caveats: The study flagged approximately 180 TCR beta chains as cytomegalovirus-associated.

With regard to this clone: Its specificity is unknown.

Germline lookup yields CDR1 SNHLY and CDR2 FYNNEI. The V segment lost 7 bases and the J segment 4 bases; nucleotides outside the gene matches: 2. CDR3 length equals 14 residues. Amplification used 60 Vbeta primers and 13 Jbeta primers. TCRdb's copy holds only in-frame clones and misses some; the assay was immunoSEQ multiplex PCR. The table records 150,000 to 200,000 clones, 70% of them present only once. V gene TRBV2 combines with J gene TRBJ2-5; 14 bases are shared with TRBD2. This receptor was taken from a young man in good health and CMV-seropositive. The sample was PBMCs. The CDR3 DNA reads TGTGCCAGCAATGGACTAGCGGGAGGAGAGACCCAGTACTTC. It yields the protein CASNGLAGGETQYF.